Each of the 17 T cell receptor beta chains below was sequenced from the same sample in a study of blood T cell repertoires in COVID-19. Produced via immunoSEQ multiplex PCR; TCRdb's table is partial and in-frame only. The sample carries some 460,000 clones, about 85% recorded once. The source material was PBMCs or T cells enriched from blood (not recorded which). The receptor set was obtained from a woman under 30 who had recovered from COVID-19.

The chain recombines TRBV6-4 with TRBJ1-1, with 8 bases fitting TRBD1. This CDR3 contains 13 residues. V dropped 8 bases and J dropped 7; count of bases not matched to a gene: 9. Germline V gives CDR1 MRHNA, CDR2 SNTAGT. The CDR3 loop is CASRYTTGGEAFF. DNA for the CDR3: TGTGCCAGCCGCTACACCACAGGGGGTGAAGCTTTCTTT.

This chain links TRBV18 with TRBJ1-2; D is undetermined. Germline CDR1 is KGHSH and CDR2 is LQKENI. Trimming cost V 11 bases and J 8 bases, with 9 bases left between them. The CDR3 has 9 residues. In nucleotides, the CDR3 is TGTGCCGCGCTGTACGGCTACACCTTC. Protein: CAALYGYTF. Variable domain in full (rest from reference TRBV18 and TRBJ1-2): NAGVMQNPRHLVRRRGQEARLRCSPMKGHSHVYWYRQLPEEGLKFMVYLQKENIIDESGMPKERFSAEFPKEGPSILRIQQVVRGDSAAYFCAALYGYTFGSGTRLTVV.

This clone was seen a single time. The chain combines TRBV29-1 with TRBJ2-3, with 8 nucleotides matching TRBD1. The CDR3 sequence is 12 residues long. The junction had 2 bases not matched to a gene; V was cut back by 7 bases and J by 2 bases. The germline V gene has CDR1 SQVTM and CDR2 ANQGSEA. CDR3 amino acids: CSGGQDTDTQYF. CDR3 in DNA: TGCAGCGGGGGACAGGACACAGATACGCAGTATTTT.

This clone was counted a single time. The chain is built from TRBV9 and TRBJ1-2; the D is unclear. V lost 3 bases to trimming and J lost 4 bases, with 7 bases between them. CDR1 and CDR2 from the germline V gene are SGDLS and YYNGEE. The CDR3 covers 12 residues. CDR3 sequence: CASSAQAYGYTF. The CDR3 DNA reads TGTGCCAGCAGCGCGCAAGCCTATGGCTACACCTTC.

CDR3 sequence reads: CASSLRETGQFF. The CDR3, as DNA: TGTGCCAGCAGCCTCCGGGAGACGGGGCAGTTCTTC. The rearrangement joins TRBV3-1 (or the pseudogene TRBV3-2) to TRBJ2-1, with D perhaps matching TRBD2 (6 bases). The CDR3 is made up of 12 amino acids. In germline, CDR1 is LGHDT, CDR2 YNNKEL (reference sequence). Trimming took off 4 bases at V and 12 bases at J, with 13 bases between the two ends.

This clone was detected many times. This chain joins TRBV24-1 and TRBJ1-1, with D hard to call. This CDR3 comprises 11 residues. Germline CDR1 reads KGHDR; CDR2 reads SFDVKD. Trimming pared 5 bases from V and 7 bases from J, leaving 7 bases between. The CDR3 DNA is TGTGCCACCAGTGTGAGAGGTGAAGCTTTCTTT. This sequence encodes CATSVRGEAFF.

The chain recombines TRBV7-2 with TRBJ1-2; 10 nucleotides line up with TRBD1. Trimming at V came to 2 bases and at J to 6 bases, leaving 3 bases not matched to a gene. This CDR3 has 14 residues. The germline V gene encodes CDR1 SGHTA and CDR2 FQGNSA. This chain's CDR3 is CASSLRGQGNGYTF. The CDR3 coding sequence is TGTGCCAGCAGCTTAAGGGGACAGGGGAATGGCTACACCTTC.

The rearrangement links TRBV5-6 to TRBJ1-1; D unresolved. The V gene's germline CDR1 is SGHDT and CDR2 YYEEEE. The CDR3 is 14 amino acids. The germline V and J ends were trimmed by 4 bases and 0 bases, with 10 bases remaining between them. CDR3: CASSLRSMNTEAFF. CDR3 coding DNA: TGTGCCAGCAGCCTTAGGAGCATGAACACTGAAGCTTTCTTT. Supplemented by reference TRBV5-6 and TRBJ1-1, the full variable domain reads DAGVTQSPTHLIKTRGQQVTLRCSPKSGHDTVSWYQQALGQGPQFIFQYYEEEERQRGNFPDRFSGHQFPNYSSELNVNALLLGDSALYLCASSLRSMNTEAFFGQGTRLTVV.

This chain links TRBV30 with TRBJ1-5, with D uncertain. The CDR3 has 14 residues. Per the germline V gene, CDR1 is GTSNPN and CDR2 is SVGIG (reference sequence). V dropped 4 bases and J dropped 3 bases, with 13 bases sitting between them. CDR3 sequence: CAWNPGLPNQPQHF. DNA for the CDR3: TGTGCCTGGAACCCTGGGCTCCCCAATCAGCCCCAGCATTTT.

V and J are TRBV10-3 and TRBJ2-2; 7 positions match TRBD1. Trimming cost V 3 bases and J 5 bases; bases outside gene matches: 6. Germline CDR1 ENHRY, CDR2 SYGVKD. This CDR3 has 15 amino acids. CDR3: CAISETGRGTGELFF. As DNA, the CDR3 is TGTGCCATCAGTGAAACGGGCAGGGGGACCGGGGAGCTGTTTTTT.

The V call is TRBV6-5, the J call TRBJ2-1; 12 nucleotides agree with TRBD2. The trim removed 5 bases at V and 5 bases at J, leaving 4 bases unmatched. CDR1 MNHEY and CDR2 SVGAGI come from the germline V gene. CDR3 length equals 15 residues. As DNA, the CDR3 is TGTGCCAGCAGTCCCCGGACTAGCGGGGACAATGAGCAGTTCTTC. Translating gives CASSPRTSGDNEQFF.

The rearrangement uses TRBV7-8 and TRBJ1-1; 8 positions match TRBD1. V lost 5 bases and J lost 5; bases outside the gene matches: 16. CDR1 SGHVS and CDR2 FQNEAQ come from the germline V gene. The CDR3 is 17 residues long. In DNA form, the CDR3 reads TGTGCCAGCAGCCCTGAAAGCCCGGCGACAGGGGATACTGAAGCTTTCTTT. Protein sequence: CASSPESPATGDTEAFF.

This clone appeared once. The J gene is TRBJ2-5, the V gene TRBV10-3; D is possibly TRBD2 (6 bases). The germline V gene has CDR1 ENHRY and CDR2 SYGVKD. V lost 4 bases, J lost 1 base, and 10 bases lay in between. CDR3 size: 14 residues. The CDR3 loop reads CAISGVGGQETQYF. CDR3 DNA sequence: TGTGCCATCAGTGGCGTGGGGGGCCAAGAGACCCAGTACTTC.

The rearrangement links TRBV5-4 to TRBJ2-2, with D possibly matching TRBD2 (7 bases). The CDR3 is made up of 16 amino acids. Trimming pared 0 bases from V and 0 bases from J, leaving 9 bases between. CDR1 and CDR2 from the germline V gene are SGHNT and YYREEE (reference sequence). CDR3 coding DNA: TGTGCCAGCAGCTTGGAGGGGGGGACGAACACCGGGGAGCTGTTTTTT. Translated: CASSLEGGTNTGELFF.

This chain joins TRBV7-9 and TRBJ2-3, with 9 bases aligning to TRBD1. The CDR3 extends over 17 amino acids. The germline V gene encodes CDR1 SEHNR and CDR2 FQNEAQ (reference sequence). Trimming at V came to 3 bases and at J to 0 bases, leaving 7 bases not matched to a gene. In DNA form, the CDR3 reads TGTGCCAGCAGCTTTCCCCCGGGACAGGGTAGCACAGATACGCAGTATTTT. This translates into CASSFPPGQGSTDTQYF.

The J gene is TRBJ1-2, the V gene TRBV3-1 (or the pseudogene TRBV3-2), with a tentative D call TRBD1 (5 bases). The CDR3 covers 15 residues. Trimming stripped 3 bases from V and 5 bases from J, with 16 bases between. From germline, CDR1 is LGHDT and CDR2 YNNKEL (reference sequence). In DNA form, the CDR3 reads TGTGCCAGCAGCCAGACAGCCCGAGGGACTTATGGCTACACCTTC. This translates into CASSQTARGTYGYTF.

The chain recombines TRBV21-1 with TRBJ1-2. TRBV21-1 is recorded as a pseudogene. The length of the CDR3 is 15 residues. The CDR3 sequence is CASSKGESFNYGYTF. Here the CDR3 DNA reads TGTGCCAGCAGCAAAGGCGAGTCATTTAACTATGGCTACACCTTC.